This T cell receptor (beta chain) was identified in a study of shared clonotypes between healthy human individuals. Only in-frame clones appear in the TCRdb table, and some are missing; sequencing was by immunoSEQ multiplex PCR. The sample lists 550,000 to 850,000 clones; over 60% were seen once. The germline gives CDR1 SGDLS, CDR2 YYNGEE. The CDR3 contains 13 residues. The germline V and J ends were trimmed by 2 bases and 5 bases, with 10 bases remaining between them. The chain joins TRBV9 to TRBJ1-2; D is undetermined. The sequence derives from a woman in her thirties in good health. The sample was memory CD4+ T cells sorted from blood. Subset given: CD45RA-negative fraction. The CDR3 DNA is TGTGCCAGCAGCGTTCAAGGCGGTTATGGCTACACCTTC. Protein product: CASSVQGGYGYTF.